This TCR beta chain was profiled in a study of T cell responses to AZD1222 COVID-19 vaccine. Study results and limitations: The sample set comprised mostly white British donors with more females, and clonal diversity was possibly underestimated. Unmutated variant regions are reportedly the target of nearly half of TCRs that are spike-specific. Spike-spanning, vaccine-associated CD4 TCRs were dominant at 160-218 and 743-854. Spike-specific TCR breadth rose after two AZD1222 doses, and depth rose as well.

Assay used: immunoSEQ multiplex PCR; TCRdb lists only in-frame clones, some missing. The sample has some 150,000 clones, approximately 88% seen once; the top ten hold 3% to 3.5%. Trimming left V 3 bases short and J 5 bases short, with 13 bases between. CDR3 length: 14 amino acids. Germline V gives CDR1 MDHEN, CDR2 SYDVKM. Of note for this clone: Its antigen is as yet unknown.

This chain connects TRBV28 to TRBJ2-5; D is tentatively TRBD1 or TRBD2 (5 bases each). The TCR comes from an adult in good health. Specimen: peripheral blood, collected on day 0 of MenACWY control vaccination. The CDR3 nucleotides are TGTGCCAGCAGTTTTTCCGAGGGGCGGGAGACCCAGTACTTC. Amino acids: CASSFSEGRETQYF.